This is a list of T cell receptor beta chains from one sample in a study of CXCR3-negative and CXCR3-positive naive CD8 T cells. Each CDR3 protein gets one entry in TCRdb, which reprocessed the 5' RACE reads and gives no DNA. This table holds tens of thousands of distinct CDR3 sequences. The specimen was naive CXCR3- CD8+ T cells from blood. These receptor sequences come from a human donor in good health. Some clones in this sample may be carry-over from other donors' samples. CDR3s include the opening cysteine and the closing phenylalanine or tryptophan.

V gene: TRBV10-3; J gene: TRBJ2-3; CDR3 protein: CATRHPSGRADTQYF
V gene: TRBV5-1; J gene: TRBJ2-7; CDR3 protein: CASSFLGQENEQYF
V gene: TRBV9; J gene: TRBJ2-1; CDR3 protein: CASSVDGMANEQFF
V gene: TRBV4-1; J gene: TRBJ2-1; CDR3 protein: CASGSGGRLYNEQFF
V gene: TRBV12-3/TRBV12-4; J gene: TRBJ2-7; CDR3 protein: CASSLGGNYEQYF
V gene: TRBV20-1; J gene: TRBJ2-7; CDR3 protein: CSANSEVSYEQYF
V gene: TRBV5-1; J gene: TRBJ2-7; CDR3 protein: CASSETGDEQYF
V gene: TRBV28; J gene: TRBJ1-5; CDR3 protein: CASSLFPGAGNQPQHF
V gene: TRBV29-1; J gene: TRBJ2-3; CDR3 protein: CSAVLGTDTQYF
V gene: TRBV6-2/TRBV6-3; J gene: TRBJ2-7; CDR3 protein: CASSPRGEAVYEQYF
V gene: TRBV10-2; J gene: TRBJ2-3; CDR3 protein: CASSDDFSGTQYF
V gene: TRBV6-4; J gene: TRBJ2-7; CDR3 protein: CASSDGLAGVYEQYF
V gene: TRBV28; J gene: TRBJ2-7; CDR3 protein: CASSYHASYEQYF
V gene: TRBV29-1; J gene: TRBJ1-4; CDR3 protein: CSSPTSSWANEKLFF
V gene: TRBV27; J gene: TRBJ2-7; CDR3 protein: CASRRAGQGAYEQYF
V gene: TRBV7-2; J gene: TRBJ2-1; CDR3 protein: CASSLADYSPNEQFF
V gene: TRBV23-1; J gene: TRBJ1-5; CDR3 protein: CASSQGGGGNGPSNQPQHF
V gene: TRBV7-3; J gene: TRBJ2-2; CDR3 protein: CASAGTSGARPGELFF
V gene: TRBV4-3; J gene: TRBJ1-1; CDR3 protein: CASSEQGQGFRDTEAFF
V gene: TRBV7-3; J gene: TRBJ2-1; CDR3 protein: CASSLTGPAGNEQFF
V gene: TRBV12-3/TRBV12-4; J gene: TRBJ2-7; CDR3 protein: CASNSGGAEQYF
V gene: TRBV28; J gene: TRBJ2-7; CDR3 protein: CASSPLAEYYEQYF
V gene: TRBV29-1; J gene: TRBJ2-7; CDR3 protein: CSVEVGSGEFNEQYF
V gene: TRBV7-9; J gene: TRBJ2-1; CDR3 protein: CASSIPGTGYNEQFF
V gene: TRBV29-1; J gene: TRBJ2-1; CDR3 protein: CSTRGGAAYNEQFF
V gene: TRBV29-1; J gene: TRBJ2-7; CDR3 protein: CSVETGFRGEQYF
V gene: TRBV25-1; J gene: TRBJ2-3; CDR3 protein: CASSEWIRDRGDDTQYF
V gene: TRBV6-5; J gene: TRBJ2-5; CDR3 protein: CASSYSGGSQETQYF